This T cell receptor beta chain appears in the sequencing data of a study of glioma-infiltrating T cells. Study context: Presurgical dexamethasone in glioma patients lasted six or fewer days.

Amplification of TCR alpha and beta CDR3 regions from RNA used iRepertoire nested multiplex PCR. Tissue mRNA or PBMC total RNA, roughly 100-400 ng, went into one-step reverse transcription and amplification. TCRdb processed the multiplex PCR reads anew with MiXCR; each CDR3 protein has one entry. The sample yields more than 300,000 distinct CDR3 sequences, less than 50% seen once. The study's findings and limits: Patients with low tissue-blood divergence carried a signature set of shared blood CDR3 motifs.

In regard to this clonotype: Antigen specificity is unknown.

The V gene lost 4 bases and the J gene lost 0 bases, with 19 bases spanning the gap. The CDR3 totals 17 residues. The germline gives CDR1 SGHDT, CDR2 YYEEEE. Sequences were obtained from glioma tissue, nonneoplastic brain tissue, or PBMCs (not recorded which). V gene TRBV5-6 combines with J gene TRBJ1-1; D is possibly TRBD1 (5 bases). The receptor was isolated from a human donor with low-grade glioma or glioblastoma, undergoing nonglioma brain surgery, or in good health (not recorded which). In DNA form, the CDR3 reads TGTGCCAGCAGCCCGACCACGACAGCTATTATGAACACTGAAGCTTTCTTT. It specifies CASSPTTTAIMNTEAFF.